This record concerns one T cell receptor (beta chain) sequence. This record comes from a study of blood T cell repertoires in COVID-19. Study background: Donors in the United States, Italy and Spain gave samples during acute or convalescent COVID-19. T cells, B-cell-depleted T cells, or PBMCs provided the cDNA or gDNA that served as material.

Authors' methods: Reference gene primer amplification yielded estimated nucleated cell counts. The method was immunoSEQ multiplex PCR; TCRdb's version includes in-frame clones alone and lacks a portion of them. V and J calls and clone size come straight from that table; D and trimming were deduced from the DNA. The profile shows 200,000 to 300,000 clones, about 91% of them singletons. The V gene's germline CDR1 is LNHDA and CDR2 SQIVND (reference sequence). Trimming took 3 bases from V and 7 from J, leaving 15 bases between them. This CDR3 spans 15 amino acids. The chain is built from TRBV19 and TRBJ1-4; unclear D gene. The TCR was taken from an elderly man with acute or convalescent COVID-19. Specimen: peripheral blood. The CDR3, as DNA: TGTGCCAGTAGTATCGATTCGGGGAGCGGTGAAAAACTGTTTTTT. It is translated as CASSIDSGSGEKLFF.